This T cell receptor beta chain was obtained from a study of long-term antiretroviral therapy in people with HIV. Whole-study findings and limits: Post-treatment diversity went higher with ART but stayed below transplant donor controls. Controls showed broader CDR3 length ranges than did the HIV repertoires.

The immunoSEQ assay was v3.0, run at survey level. The data were produced by immunoSEQ multiplex PCR, yet TCRdb's version contains in-frame clones alone and is incomplete. In the table there are 40,000 to 50,000 clones, over 90% of which are singletons. Sampling of each donor yielded at least one pre-ART PBMC sample and at least two post-ART PBMC samples. Points on this clone: The antigen is not known.

This TCR was recovered from a man aged 25-45 years with HIV. Material: unsorted PBMCs, obtained about 9 years after starting antiretroviral therapy.

Here the CDR3 DNA reads TGTGCCAGCAGCTTGGTCAGGGAGACAGCCCTGAATTCACCCCTCCACTTT. Translated: CASSLVRETALNSPLHF. J is TRBJ1-6 and V is TRBV5-6; perhaps TRBD1 as D (5 bases). CDR1 SGHDT and CDR2 YYEEEE come from the germline V gene. Trimming shortened V by 0 bases and J by 7 bases, and 17 bases separated the two germline ends. The length of the CDR3 is 17 residues.